This T cell receptor beta chain was documented in a study of shared clonotypes between healthy human individuals. Study at large: A donor's plate count was three for CD4 naive and three for CD4 memory; CD8 naive had two and CD8 memory one. General observations from the study: Unshared clonotypes carried lower generation probabilities than those common to all four donors.

With regard to this clone: The antigen remains unidentified.

Clones were sequenced by immunoSEQ multiplex PCR, and TCRdb holds only the in-frame ones, with some missing. The table includes 950,000 to 1,100,000 clones, 75% to 80% detected once. Looked up from germline, CDR1 is SGDLS and CDR2 is YYNGEE. V shed 4 bases and J 2 bases; nucleotides not matched to a gene: 2. CDR3 length equals 14 residues. Only Caucasian adults living in Nashville, Tennessee served as donors. CD4+ cells yielded CD45RA+ naive and CD45RA-negative memory subsets. The sample consisted of memory CD4+ T cells from PBMCs. Stated subset: CD45RA-negative fraction. This receptor was obtained from a man aged 18 to 30 in good health. Some clones in this sample may be carry-over from other donors' samples. The chain carries TRBV9 and TRBJ1-4, with TRBD1 identical over 7 bases. The CDR3 DNA is TGTGCCAGCAGCAAACAGGGGACTAATGAAAAACTGTTTTTT. Translating it yields CASSKQGTNEKLFF.